The next 17 T cell receptor beta chains were all read from a single sample in a study of blood T cell repertoires in COVID-19. Generated by immunoSEQ multiplex PCR, the TCRdb table keeps only in-frame clones and is missing some. The sample includes some 30,000 clones, approximately 85% of them seen just once. The sequenced sample consisted of peripheral blood. The receptors here all came from a man between 60 and 75 years old with active COVID-19.

This clone turned up a few times. This chain links TRBV29-1 with TRBJ2-5; D might be TRBD1 (5 bases). V was cut by 0 bases and J by 7 bases, with 18 bases left in between. CDR1 SQVTM and CDR2 ANQGSEA come from the germline V gene. CDR3 length equals 15 residues. The chain's CDR3 is CSVEDLRAPQGTQYF. As DNA, the CDR3 is TGCAGCGTTGAAGATCTTCGCGCTCCGCAGGGGACCCAGTACTTC.

The chain links TRBV28 to TRBJ2-1, with D unresolved. From germline, CDR1 is MDHEN and CDR2 SYDVKM. The length of the CDR3 is 15 residues. The germline V and J ends were trimmed by 4 bases and 1 base, with 11 bases remaining between them. The CDR3 bases are TGTGCCAGCAGTTCCAGCGCCGTGTCCTACAATGAGCAGTTCTTC. As protein: CASSSSAVSYNEQFF.

J is TRBJ1-5 and V is TRBV19; weak D call: TRBD1 (6 bases). This CDR3 region has 14 residues. Germline loops: CDR1 LNHDA, CDR2 SQIVND (reference sequence). The V end was cut by 4 bases, the J end by 4 bases, with 11 bases between. The CDR3 DNA sequence: TGTGCCAGTAGTACCCACAGGGAGAATCAGCCCCAGCATTTT. This gives the protein CASSTHRENQPQHF.

In its sample, this clone was seen once. One end of the junction does not line up with germline, which may come from a read error. This rearrangement joins TRBV5-1 to TRBJ1-6, with 8 bases matching TRBD1. Germline V CDR1 and CDR2: SGHRS, YFSETQ. CDR3 size: 16 residues. The DNA for the CDR3 is TGCGCCAGCAGCCTAGGGGGGACAGGATGGAATTCACCTCTCCACTTT. This translates into CASSLGGTGWNSPLHF.

This clone was observed a handful of times. The rearrangement uses TRBV5-1 and TRBJ1-6, with TRBD1 identical over 9 bases. The CDR3 consists of 14 residues. Germline V CDR1 and CDR2: SGHRS, YFSETQ. V lost 4 bases, J lost 8 bases, and 4 bases stayed unmatched. CDR3 in DNA: TGCGCCAGCAGCCCTACAGGGGGCGATTCACCCCTCCACTTT. The encoded protein is CASSPTGGDSPLHF.

This CDR3 reads CASTTLYLDEQFF. The CDR3 coding sequence is TGTGCCAGCACTACTTTGTATTTAGATGAGCAGTTCTTC. The chain combines TRBV6-5 with TRBJ2-1; D unclear. Germline-derived CDR1 and CDR2 are MNHEY and SVGAGI. The V end was cut by 7 bases, the J end by 8 bases, with 15 bases between. This CDR3 has 13 residues.

CDR3 coding DNA: TGCGCCAGCAGCTTGGGGACTCAGAACACCGGGGAGCTGTTTTTT. Encoded protein: CASSLGTQNTGELFF. The chain employs TRBV5-1 and TRBJ2-2, with a weak D call TRBD2 (5 bases). The germline CDR1 and CDR2 sequences are SGHRS and YFSETQ. V gave up 0 bases and J gave up 1 base, with 7 bases separating them. The CDR3 contains 15 residues.

This sequence joins TRBV24-1 and TRBJ2-2; 9 positions match TRBD1. CDR3 size: 14 residues. With V trimmed by 7 bases and J by 7 bases, 6 bases remained unmatched. Germline CDR1 reads KGHDR; CDR2 reads SFDVKD. The CDR3 bases are TGTGCCACCAGCGGGACAGGGATAGGCGGGGAGCTGTTTTTT. Translation gives CATSGTGIGGELFF.

The chain joins TRBV5-1 to TRBJ2-3; TRBD2 aligns across 10 bases. J lost 4 bases, V lost 0 bases, and 2 bases had no gene match. The CDR3 totals 15 residues. CDR1 is SGHRS and CDR2 is YFSETQ in the germline V gene. This CDR3 is CASSLGLAGPDTQYF. In DNA, the CDR3 is TGCGCCAGCAGCTTGGGACTAGCGGGTCCAGATACGCAGTATTTT.

V and J are TRBV27 and TRBJ2-1, with D possibly matching TRBD2 (6 bases). CDR1 is MNHEY and CDR2 is SMNVEV in the germline V gene (reference sequence). This CDR3 contains 15 residues. With 2 bases removed from V and 5 bases from J, the gap between germline ends came to 13 bases. CDR3 region: CASSLRPGVDNEQFF. CDR3 sequence (DNA): TGTGCCAGCAGTTTACGTCCGGGAGTTGACAATGAGCAGTTCTTC.

This sequence joins TRBV12-3 or TRBV12-4 and TRBJ2-7; D ambiguous. Trimming stripped 6 bases from V and 2 bases from J, with 11 bases between. This CDR3 has 13 amino acids. The CDR3 sequence is CASSKNPTYEQYV. For the CDR3, the DNA is TGTGCCAGCAGCAAAAATCCAACCTACGAGCAGTACGTC.

CDR3 sequence reads: CASSLQGAGHSPLHF. The CDR3 DNA reads TGTGCCAGCAGTTTGCAGGGGGCGGGTCATTCACCCCTCCACTTT. The chain employs TRBV6-5 and TRBJ1-6; 8 bases align to TRBD1. Germline CDR1 reads MNHEY; CDR2 reads SVGAGI. This CDR3 comprises 15 residues. The V segment lost 4 bases and the J segment 8 bases; nucleotides outside the gene matches: 7.

The V gene is TRBV7-3, the J gene TRBJ2-1; tentatively, D is TRBD1 (6 bases). Trimming removed 3 bases from V and 2 bases from J, with 8 bases in between. CDR1 is SGHTA, CDR2 FQGTGA, per germline. The CDR3 loop spans 14 amino acids. The CDR3 here is CASSFQGTYNEQFF. In DNA form, the CDR3 reads TGTGCCAGCAGCTTTCAGGGGACCTACAATGAGCAGTTCTTC.

The chain has TRBV11-2 and TRBJ1-2; TRBD1 matches 9 bases. Trimming at V came to 3 bases and at J to 3 bases, leaving 2 bases not matched to a gene. The germline CDR1 and CDR2 sequences are SGHAT and FQNNGV. The CDR3 runs to 14 residues. The CDR3: CASSFTGGYYGYTF. In DNA form, the CDR3 reads TGTGCCAGCAGCTTCACAGGGGGCTACTATGGCTACACCTTC. Filled out from reference TRBV11-2 and TRBJ1-2, the complete variable domain reads EAGVAQSPRYKIIEKRQSVAFWCNPISGHATLYWYQQILGQGPKLLIQFQNNGVVDDSQLPKDRFSAERLKGVDSTLKIQPAKLEDSAVYLCASSFTGGYYGYTFGSGTRLTVV.

This chain joins TRBV5-1 and TRBJ2-1; 10 bases map to TRBD2. From germline, CDR1 is SGHRS and CDR2 YFSETQ. J lost 2 bases, V lost 0 bases, and 11 bases had no gene match. The length of the CDR3 is 19 residues. The CDR3 bases are TGCGCCAGCAGCTTGGTCCCAGCGGGAGGGCCGGAGACCTACAATGAGCAGTTCTTC. Translating gives CASSLVPAGGPETYNEQFF.

V usage is TRBV6-2 or TRBV6-3 and J usage is TRBJ1-2; D gene unclear. CDR1 is MNHEY, CDR2 SVGEGT, per germline. The CDR3 sequence is 13 residues long. Between the trimmed V and J ends, which lost 6 bases and 2 bases, there was a span of 10 bases. The CDR3: CASSPSLNYGYTF. CDR3 sequence (DNA): TGTGCCAGCAGCCCCTCTCTCAACTATGGCTACACCTTC.

The chain has TRBV4-1 and TRBJ1-5; D is undetermined. The CDR3 extends over 13 amino acids. CDR1 is MGHRA, CDR2 YSYEKL, per germline. Trimming pared 0 bases from V and 3 bases from J, leaving 3 bases between. CDR3 DNA sequence: TGCGCCAGCAGCCAAGATATCAATCAGCCCCAGCATTTT. Amino acid sequence: CASSQDINQPQHF.